The entry that follows covers one TCR beta chain sequence. Trimming took 0 bases from V and 7 from J, leaving 14 bases between them. Germline assignment: CDR1 SGHRS and CDR2 YFSETQ. CDR3 length equals 15 residues. Under the authors' procedure: Amplification with reference gene primers provided the estimates of nucleated cell counts. Assay: immunoSEQ multiplex PCR; the TCRdb copy retains only in-frame clones and omits some. D and trimming were read from the DNA, whereas the V and J calls and clone size are those reported in that table. There are roughly 140,000 clones in the sample; around 86% occur only once, and more than 3% lies in the top ten. This sample stems from a study of blood T cell repertoires in COVID-19. Study-level information: The United States, Italy and Spain supplied acute and convalescent COVID-19 samples. T cells, B-cell-depleted T cells, or PBMCs supplied cDNA or gDNA.

Sequenced input: peripheral blood. This sequence joins TRBV5-1 and TRBJ2-1, with D maybe TRBD1 (5 bases). This clonotype was obtained from a man between 65 and 80 years old with acute or convalescent COVID-19. This chain's CDR3 is CASSLEGGRDNEQFF. CDR3 bases: TGCGCCAGCAGCTTGGAAGGCGGCAGGGATAATGAGCAGTTCTTC.